Listed below are T cell receptor beta chains from one sample, sequenced in a study of radiotherapy plus CTLA-4 blockade in lung cancer. Sequencing was performed with immunoSEQ multiplex PCR; in TCRdb, only in-frame clones are kept and a portion is missing. The sample has roughly 45,000 clones, more than 60% seen once. Specimen: peripheral blood, collected from a patient treated with radiotherapy plus ipilimumab. These receptors were taken from a human donor with non-small cell lung cancer who had a partial response to radiotherapy plus ipilimumab. CDR3s include the opening cysteine and the closing phenylalanine or tryptophan. The D gene is left open where the match is weak. Size values are once, few and many counts, or a class for expanded clones, and some rows have none.

v_call	d_call	j_call	clone_size	cdr3_nt	cdr3_aa
TRBV6-5	-	TRBJ1-1	few	TGTGCCAGCAGCTATCTGGGGGGGGCTGGCACTGAAGCTTTCTTT	CASSYLGGAGTEAFF
TRBV27	-	TRBJ2-1	few	TGTGCCAGCAGTTTATGGAGTATTGCGGGAATCGCCTACAATGAGCAGTTCTTC	CASSLWSIAGIAYNEQFF
TRBV19	-	TRBJ2-7	few	TGTGCCAGTAAGGGGTTGGGGGCCTTGGGGCACGAGCAGTACTTC	CASKGLGALGHEQYF
TRBV4-2	TRBD2	TRBJ2-7	-	TGTGCCAGCAGCCCCGAGATAGCGGGGGCGGCAATGAGGGAGCAGTACTTC	CASSPEIAGAAMREQYF
TRBV11-2	-	TRBJ2-5	once	TGTGCCAGCAGCTTTGGAGGGAAAGAGACCCAGTACTTC	CASSFGGKETQYF
TRBV27	-	TRBJ1-6	-	TGTGCCAGCAGTTTTTGGAGGACGCGTGACTCCAATTCACCCCTCCACTTT	CASSFWRTRDSNSPLHF
TRBV5-8	-	TRBJ2-5	-	TGTGCCGGGCAGGGGTCGGCGGAGACCCAGTACTTC	CAGQGSAETQYF
TRBV5-1	TRBD2	TRBJ2-2	-	TGCGCCAGCAGCATCACTAGCGTGGTCACCGGGGAGCTGTTTTTT	CASSITSVVTGELFF
TRBV5-5	TRBD1	TRBJ2-3	-	TGTGCCAGCAGCCCGGGACAGGGGACAGATACGCAGTATTTT	CASSPGQGTDTQYF
TRBV4-1	-	TRBJ1-5	-	TGCGCCAGCAGCCAAGATGTCTGGGGGGATCAGCCCCAGCATTTT	CASSQDVWGDQPQHF
TRBV2	-	TRBJ2-3	once	TGTGCCAGCAGTGAAGCCCTACGCACAGATACGCAGTATTTT	CASSEALRTDTQYF
TRBV28	-	TRBJ1-2	-	TGTGCCAGCAGTCTCAGGGAAAACTATGGCTACACCTTC	CASSLRENYGYTF
TRBV19	-	TRBJ1-5	-	TGTGCCAGTAGCTGGGGAGGGGGTGGTAGCAATCAGCCCCAGCATTTT	CASSWGGGGSNQPQHF
TRBV4-3	-	TRBJ2-3	-	TGCGCCAGCAGCCAAGCGGGGGGCCGAGGTACAGATACGCAGTATTTT	CASSQAGGRGTDTQYF
TRBV9	-	TRBJ2-7	-	TGTGCCAGCAGCGTAGAGCTGACACCCTACGAGCAGTACTTC	CASSVELTPYEQYF
TRBV6-5	-	TRBJ1-1	-	TGTGCCAGCAGTGAAGAATACGGACAGTTGGAAGCTTTCTTT	CASSEEYGQLEAFF
TRBV2	-	TRBJ1-1	once	TGTGCCAGCAGTGCAGGAATCTTGAGCACTGAAGCTTTCTTT	CASSAGILSTEAFF
TRBV19	-	TRBJ2-1	once	TGTGCCAGTAGTGTCAACCTAGTCGGAAATGAGCAGTTCTTC	CASSVNLVGNEQFF
TRBV7-8	-	TRBJ1-5	few	TGTGCCAGCAGCCCAGGACAGCAGCAGCCCCAGCATTTT	CASSPGQQQPQHF
TRBV9	-	TRBJ2-7	-	TGTGCCAGCAGCGTAGATAGCGACTCCTACGAGCAGTACTTC	CASSVDSDSYEQYF
TRBV11-2	TRBD2	TRBJ2-3	-	TGTGCCAGCAGGGGGGGGAGCGGTCGCACAGATACGCAGTATTTT	CASRGGSGRTDTQYF
TRBV6-1	-	TRBJ1-6	-	TGTGCCAGCAACCGGGGGGAATCACCCCTCCACTTT	CASNRGESPLHF
TRBV7-9	-	TRBJ1-2	-	TGTGCCAGCAGGAACGAAGGGGGGGAGCCTGGCTACACCTTC	CASRNEGGEPGYTF
TRBV19	-	TRBJ2-5	few	TGTGCCAGTAGTATAGGGCCAGGCATGCAAGAGACCCAGTACTTC	CASSIGPGMQETQYF
TRBV18	TRBD1	TRBJ2-6	-	TGTGCCAGCTCACCGACGGGACAGGGGGTAACTGGGGCCAACGTCCTGACTTTC	CASSPTGQGVTGANVLTF
TRBV18	-	TRBJ1-2	-	TGTGCCAGCTCACCACTGACAGACCCTAGCTATGGCTACACCTTC	CASSPLTDPSYGYTF
TRBV25-1	-	TRBJ2-2	-	TGTGCCAGCAGTCCCAGGGCCGGGGAGCTGTTTTTT	CASSPRAGELFF
TRBV6-4	-	TRBJ1-1	-	TGTGCCAGCAGTGACCCCGCCCTGACAGTTGAAGCTTTCTTT	CASSDPALTVEAFF
TRBV2	-	TRBJ2-7	-	TGTGCCAGCAGACAACTTCAGGACTCCTACGAGCAGTACTTC	CASRQLQDSYEQYF
TRBV15	TRBD2	TRBJ2-1	-	TGTGCCACCAGCAGAGGGGATCTAGCGGGAGGGTGGGATGAGCAGTTCTTC	CATSRGDLAGGWDEQFF
TRBV5-1	-	TRBJ2-3	-	TGCGCCAGCAGCTTGATGAAGACGGGAAGAGGAGCAGATACGCAGTATTTT	CASSLMKTGRGADTQYF
TRBV5-4	-	TRBJ1-5	-	TGTGCCAGCAGCCGGGAACCAAATCAGCCCCAGCATTTT	CASSREPNQPQHF
TRBV27	TRBD2	TRBJ2-1	-	TGTGCCAGCAGCCCTATTGGCGGGGGGACCCAATGGTACAATGAGCAGTTCTTC	CASSPIGGGTQWYNEQFF
TRBV6-6	-	TRBJ2-1	-	TGTGCCAGCAGGGTCGGACTTGCCTACAATGAGCAGTTCTTC	CASRVGLAYNEQFF
TRBV4-2	TRBD1	TRBJ1-3	medium-sized	TGTGCCAGCAGCCAAGCCCGACAGGGAATCCCCGGAAACACCATATATTTT	CASSQARQGIPGNTIYF
TRBV19	-	TRBJ1-1	few	TGTGCCAGTAGTAAGTTGAGAGGCACTGAAGCTTTCTTT	CASSKLRGTEAFF
TRBV9	TRBD2	TRBJ2-5	-	TGTGCCAGCAGCGTGGGGGCGGGCGGGAGGATTTTAGAGACCCAGTACTTC	CASSVGAGGRILETQYF
TRBV6-5	-	TRBJ2-3	-	TGTGCCAGCAGTTCTGGCGGGGGCGCAGATACGCAGTATTTT	CASSSGGGADTQYF
TRBV9	TRBD1	TRBJ2-1	-	TGTGCCAGCAGCGTGGGACAGGGGGCGGCTGGGGGGCAGTTCTTC	CASSVGQGAAGGQFF
TRBV5-1	TRBD2	TRBJ2-1	-	TGCGCCAGCAGCTTGGCATGGACTAGCGGGGGGGGATACAATGAGCAGTTCTTC	CASSLAWTSGGGYNEQFF
TRBV19	-	TRBJ2-6	-	TGTGCCAGCCGAAGGCAGGGTGCTGGGGCCAACGTCCTGACTTTC	CASRRQGAGANVLTF
TRBV5-4	-	TRBJ2-1	-	TGTGCCAGCAGCTTGACCGGAGCCGAGGACAATGAGCAGTTCTTC	CASSLTGAEDNEQFF
TRBV18	TRBD2	TRBJ2-2	-	TGTGCCAGCTCCCCCAATGCGGGGGTCAACACCGGGGAGCTGTTTTTT	CASSPNAGVNTGELFF
TRBV6-6	TRBD1	TRBJ1-2	-	TGTGCCAGCAGTCAAACGGGACAGGGGAACTATGGCTACACCTTC	CASSQTGQGNYGYTF
TRBV6-1	-	TRBJ1-5	-	TGTGCCAGCAGTGAGGGGCAGGGGCAAAATCAGCCCCAGCATTTT	CASSEGQGQNQPQHF
TRBV5-1	TRBD2	TRBJ2-5	once	TGCGCCAGCAGCCCCATAGCGGGGGGGCCGGGAGAGACCCAGTACTTC	CASSPIAGGPGETQYF
TRBV29-1	-	TRBJ2-1	-	TGCAGCGTTGAAAGGGGTCGGTATGAGCAGTTCTTC	CSVERGRYEQFF
TRBV18	-	TRBJ1-3	-	TGTGCCAGCTCACCACCGGCTGGAGTTGGAAACACCATATATTTT	CASSPPAGVGNTIYF
TRBV27	TRBD2	TRBJ2-7	few	TGTGCCAGCAGTCCCCGCGGGAGGGTCTCCTACGAGCAGTACTTC	CASSPRGRVSYEQYF
TRBV5-1	-	TRBJ2-4	-	TGCGCCAGCAGCTCCGGACAGCCCGGGGAGATTCAGTACTTC	CASSSGQPGEIQYF
TRBV5-1	-	TRBJ1-2	-	TGCGCCAGCAGGCAGGGGTCGTCCTATGGCTACACCTTC	CASRQGSSYGYTF
TRBV11-2	TRBD1	TRBJ2-5	-	TGTGCCAGCAGCTGGGGCCCGGGACAGGGGGCAGGAGAGACCCAGTACTTC	CASSWGPGQGAGETQYF
TRBV27	TRBD2	TRBJ2-7	few	TGTGCCAGCAGTCCGGGACTAGCGGGTTACGAGCAGTACTTC	CASSPGLAGYEQYF
TRBV19	-	TRBJ1-1	-	TGTGCCAGTAGTTCTGGCGGGACTGAAGCTTTCTTT	CASSSGGTEAFF
TRBV11-1	-	TRBJ1-1	-	TGTGCCAGCAGCTTTCGACCGGGGTCTCCTGCCGACACTGAAGCTTTCTTT	CASSFRPGSPADTEAFF
TRBV9	-	TRBJ2-3	few	TGTGCCAGCAAGAGGGAGGGCGGGGGCGGCGATACGCAGTATTTT	CASKREGGGGDTQYF
TRBV5-6	-	TRBJ2-3	-	TGTGCCAGCAGCTTGTCCCAAGGGGGGGGCCCGACACCGCAGTATTTT	CASSLSQGGGPTPQYF